One and the same sample provided the 19 T cell receptor beta chains below, sequenced in a study of CD8 T cells in ankylosing spondylitis. TCRdb re-analysed the 5' RACE reads in MiXCR, keeping a single row per CDR3 protein. The sample shows some 240,000 distinct CDR3 sequences, roughly 8.6% of them seen only once. Sequenced: blood, either unsorted or a sorted T cell fraction (not recorded which). The receptor source for this set is a male donor with ankylosing spondylitis or in good health (not recorded which).

This clonotype was picked up many times. The chain recombines TRBV5-6 with TRBJ2-1; the D gene is possibly TRBD1 (5 bases). The CDR3 has 14 amino acids. V was trimmed by 2 bases and J by 3 bases, leaving 9 bases between them. Germline lookup yields CDR1 SGHDT and CDR2 YYEEEE. The CDR3 protein is CASSLRQSYNEQFF. CDR3 nucleotide sequence: TGTGCCAGCAGCTTAAGACAGAGCTACAATGAGCAGTTCTTC.

The rearrangement links TRBV5-6 to TRBJ2-3; D gene uncertain. CDR1 is SGHDT and CDR2 is YYEEEE in the germline V gene. V lost 4 bases, J lost 6 bases, and 12 bases lay in between. The CDR3 is made up of 13 amino acids. DNA of the CDR3: TGTGCCAGCAGCCCATGGGCCGGGGATACGCAGTATTTT. Translation gives CASSPWAGDTQYF. Filled out from reference TRBV5-6 and TRBJ2-3, the complete variable domain reads DAGVTQSPTHLIKTRGQQVTLRCSPKSGHDTVSWYQQALGQGPQFIFQYYEEEERQRGNFPDRFSGHQFPNYSSELNVNALLLGDSALYLCASSPWAGDTQYFGPGTRLTVL.

This clonotype has only one observation. The chain uses TRBV5-1 and TRBJ2-1; D is perhaps TRBD1 (6 bases). Per germline, CDR1 SGHRS and CDR2 YFSETQ. CDR3 size: 15 residues. V shed 2 bases and J shed 10 bases, with 19 bases lying between them. The CDR3 coding sequence is TGCGCCAGCAGCTTAGGGGCAGGGGCAAGGGAGGAGCAGTTCTTC. This encodes CASSLGAGAREEQFF.

This clonotype appeared many times. The V and J genes are TRBV5-1 and TRBJ2-7; 12 bases map to TRBD1. V lost 0 bases and J lost 5; bases outside the gene matches: 3. The CDR3 is made up of 15 amino acids. Germline lookup yields CDR1 SGHRS and CDR2 YFSETQ. This chain's CDR3 is CASSLAGTGGDEQYF. The CDR3 region has the DNA TGCGCCAGCAGCTTGGCCGGGACAGGGGGCGACGAGCAGTACTTC.

The chain uses TRBV11-1 and TRBJ2-2; perhaps TRBD1 as D (6 bases). V gave up 6 bases and J gave up 2 bases, with 28 bases separating them. Germline CDR1 SGHAT, CDR2 FQDESV (reference sequence). The length of the CDR3 is 20 residues. The CDR3 coding sequence is TGTGCCAGCAGTTTCCCGGCAGGCCTCAGGGGTCCGAAAAACACCGGGGAGCTGTTTTTT. It translates to CASSFPAGLRGPKNTGELFF.

The chain recombines TRBV12-3 or TRBV12-4 with TRBJ1-2; D uncertain. The CDR3 has 13 amino acids. Deletions cut 5 bases from V and 3 bases from J, with 10 bases between. The CDR3 protein is CASSKEVDYGYTF. The CDR3 nucleotides are TGTGCCAGCAGTAAGGAAGTGGACTATGGCTACACCTTC.

This clonotype came up many times. The V call is TRBV12-3 or TRBV12-4, the J call TRBJ2-3, with 10 bases identical to TRBD2. V lost 1 base, J lost 3 bases, and 7 bases stayed unmatched. CDR3 length: 17 residues. The CDR3 nucleotides are TGTGCCAGCAGTTTAGGGCTAGCGGGAGAGGTTACAGATACGCAGTATTTT. As protein: CASSLGLAGEVTDTQYF.

In its sample, this clonotype was seen a few times. V gene TRBV6-5 combines with J gene TRBJ2-6; D ambiguous. Trimming removed 2 bases at V and 0 bases at J, with 5 bases between. Germline values: CDR1 MNHEY, CDR2 SVGAGI. This CDR3 is 15 amino acids long. The CDR3 region has the DNA TGTGCCAGCAGTTACGGGCTCTCTGGGGCCAACGTCCTGACTTTC. This translates into CASSYGLSGANVLTF.

This clonotype has a count of ten or more. CDR3 nucleotide sequence: TGTGCCAGCTCAGAACAGGGCCGGGAGCAGTACTTC. Encoded protein: CASSEQGREQYF. This chain uses TRBV18 with TRBJ2-7; TRBD1 might be the D (6 bases). The length of the CDR3 is 12 residues. Germline CDR1 is KGHSH and CDR2 is LQKENI. Trimming stripped 5 bases from V and 7 bases from J, with 12 bases between.

Many counts were recorded for this clonotype. The chain combines TRBV20-1 with TRBJ1-1; tentative D call: TRBD1 (5 bases). The CDR3 contains 14 residues. Between the trimmed V and J ends, which lost 1 base and 9 bases, there was a span of 18 bases. The V gene's germline CDR1 is DFQATT and CDR2 SNEGSKA (reference sequence). The CDR3 bases are TGCAGTGCTAGAGCTAAAGGTGAAGACAGAAAAGCTTTCTTT. Encoded protein: CSARAKGEDRKAFF.

In its sample, this clonotype was seen many times. The V and J genes are TRBV20-1 and TRBJ2-7, with 9 bases aligning to TRBD2. Germline-derived CDR1 and CDR2 are DFQATT and SNEGSKA (reference sequence). V lost 0 bases and J lost 2; bases outside the gene matches: 5. CDR3 length equals 15 residues. The CDR3: CSARDLAGNTYEQYF. The CDR3 DNA is TGCAGTGCTAGAGATCTAGCGGGGAACACCTACGAGCAGTACTTC.

This clonotype was recorded a few times. The V gene is TRBV28, the J gene TRBJ2-7; D gene unclear. CDR3 length: 13 residues. V was trimmed by 5 bases and J by 2 bases, leaving 10 bases between them. CDR1 MDHEN and CDR2 SYDVKM come from the germline V gene. The CDR3 protein is CASSNASPYEQYF. In DNA, the CDR3 is TGTGCCAGCAGTAATGCCTCTCCCTACGAGCAGTACTTC. The complete variable domain, with remaining parts taken from reference TRBV28 and TRBJ2-7, reads DVKVTQSSRYLVKRTGEKVFLECVQDMDHENMFWYRQDPGLGLRLIYFSYDVKMKEKGDIPEGYSVSREKKERFSLILESASTNQTSMYLCASSNASPYEQYFGPGTRLTVT.

This chain joins TRBV12-3 or TRBV12-4 and TRBJ2-3, with TRBD1 identical over 9 bases. The CDR3 has 15 amino acids. V lost 6 bases, J lost 3 bases, and 7 bases stayed unmatched. CDR3 bases: TGTGCCAGCAGCCCAACAGGGGGCACAACAGATACGCAGTATTTT. It translates to CASSPTGGTTDTQYF.

With regard to this clonotype: A much larger clonotype is one base distant, so this may be a read error. The rearrangement links TRBV4-3 to TRBJ1-2; D gene unclear. Germline loops: CDR1 LGHNA, CDR2 YSLEER. This CDR3 comprises 13 residues. The CDR3 DNA is TGCGCCAGCAGCCAAGAGGGAGGGTACGGCTACAACTTC. Translated: CASSQEGGYGYNF.

This clonotype was recorded many times. This rearrangement joins TRBV4-2 to TRBJ1-2, with D unclear. Trimming took 0 bases from V and 2 from J, leaving 10 bases between them. The CDR3 extends over 15 amino acids. The germline V gene encodes CDR1 LGHNA and CDR2 YNFKEQ. CDR3 sequence: CASSQDNPGNYGYTF. CDR3 nucleotides: TGTGCCAGCAGCCAAGATAATCCGGGGAACTATGGCTACACCTTC.

The J gene is TRBJ1-2, the V gene TRBV4-3; 9 nucleotides match TRBD1. The V and J ends lost 1 base and 5 bases, in that order; junction bases with no gene match: 8. The CDR3 covers 16 residues. Germline V gene data show CDR1 as LGHNA and CDR2 as YSLEER. The CDR3 spells CASSQGTGATEYGYTF. The CDR3 region has the DNA TGCGCCAGCAGCCAAGGGACAGGGGCAACCGAGTATGGCTACACCTTC.

This clonotype appeared many times. The genes are TRBV4-3 and TRBJ2-7, with D perhaps matching TRBD1 (6 bases). This CDR3 contains 14 residues. Germline V lookup: CDR1 LGHNA, CDR2 YSLEER. V lost 2 bases and J 0 bases, leaving 8 bases between the germline ends. CDR3 in amino acids: CASSQQGTSYEQYF. The CDR3 DNA reads as TGCGCCAGCAGCCAACAGGGGACCTCCTACGAGCAGTACTTC.

The rearrangement joins TRBV18 to TRBJ1-2; tentatively, D is TRBD1 (5 bases). Trimming stripped 3 bases from V and 10 bases from J, with 15 bases between. The CDR3 is 13 amino acids. CDR1 is KGHSH and CDR2 is LQKENI in the germline V gene. This chain's CDR3 is CASSPLRGELYTF. Written as DNA, the CDR3 is TGTGCCAGCTCACCTCTCCGGGGGGAGCTCTACACCTTC.

The rearrangement links TRBV12-3 or TRBV12-4 to TRBJ1-1; D not certain. The CDR3 covers 17 residues. The ends were cut back, 3 bases at V and 4 bases at J, with 21 bases in the middle. The chain's CDR3 is CASSFAVGSGLITEAFF. The CDR3 DNA follows: TGTGCCAGCAGTTTCGCAGTGGGATCGGGCCTGATCACTGAAGCTTTCTTT.